A single sample gave rise to the 5 T cell receptor beta chains below, sequenced in a study of blood T cell repertoires in COVID-19. The table came from immunoSEQ multiplex PCR; TCRdb's copy has only in-frame clones and leaves some out. This sample carries 210,000 or so clones, roughly 88% of them seen once, and the ten largest clones take 3% to 4%. Material for sequencing was PBMCs or T cells enriched from blood (not recorded which). These receptors were collected from a woman aged 25 to 39 who had been exposed to COVID-19.

The rearrangement links TRBV9 to TRBJ1-2; perhaps TRBD1 as D (5 bases). The CDR3 sequence is 15 residues long. Germline loops: CDR1 SGDLS, CDR2 YYNGEE. V dropped 0 bases and J dropped 5 bases, with 14 bases sitting between them. The CDR3 DNA reads as TGTGCCAGCAGCGTAGGGGGAGGGGTTGGGTATGGCTACACCTTC. Translation: CASSVGGGVGYGYTF.

In this sample, this clone turned up once. The CDR3 DNA reads as TGTGCCAGCAGGCCTAGATCCCCCACTGGGGCCAACGTCCTGACTTTC. Translating gives CASRPRSPTGANVLTF. The chain joins TRBV3-1 (or the pseudogene TRBV3-2) to TRBJ2-6; D uncertain. The CDR3 runs 16 residues. V lost 6 bases and J 2 bases, leaving 14 bases between the germline ends. Germline V gene data show CDR1 as LGHDT and CDR2 as YNNKEL (reference sequence).

This clone was recorded a few times. CDR3 sequence reads: CATSRDGQGFGAGNTIYF. The CDR3 DNA is TGTGCCACCAGCAGAGACGGCCAGGGGTTTGGGGCTGGAAACACCATATATTTT. This chain joins TRBV15 and TRBJ1-3; TRBD1 is a possible D gene (6 bases). The germline CDR1 and CDR2 sequences are LNHNV and YYDKDF (reference sequence). The CDR3 has 18 residues. V gave up 0 bases and J gave up 2 bases, with 17 bases separating them.

This chain uses TRBV5-1 with TRBJ2-4; tentatively, D is TRBD1 (5 bases). Trimming pared 4 bases from V and 6 bases from J, leaving 26 bases between. Germline values: CDR1 SGHRS, CDR2 YFSETQ. The CDR3 is 18 residues long. In DNA form, the CDR3 reads TGCGCCAGCAGCCCTACTACGCCGTCCAGGGCGCAAGGAAACATTCAGTACTTC. This sequence encodes CASSPTTPSRAQGNIQYF.

The chain couples TRBV7-9 to TRBJ2-5; maybe TRBD1 (6 bases). Germline values: CDR1 SEHNR, CDR2 FQNEAQ (reference sequence). The CDR3 loop spans 14 amino acids. V lost 4 bases, J lost 4 bases, and 13 bases lay in between. In DNA, the CDR3 is TGTGCCAGCAGCTCAGGGGCAGGGAGAGAGACCCAGTACTTC. Protein sequence: CASSSGAGRETQYF.